This TCR beta chain was documented in a study of blood T cell repertoires in COVID-19. Study context: Sources were T cells, B-cell-depleted T cells, or PBMCs; the material itself was cDNA or gDNA.

The germline V gene encodes CDR1 SGHTA and CDR2 FQGNSA. CDR3 length equals 15 residues. V was pared by 1 base and J by 7 bases, with 5 bases of the junction left unmatched. In the source study's methods: Estimated nucleated cell counts came from reference gene primer amplification. The repertoire was sequenced with immunoSEQ multiplex PCR; TCRdb's copy has only in-frame clones and lacks some. V and J calls and clone size are copied from that table; D and trimming were computed from the DNA. Of about 250,000 clones in the sample, roughly four fifths were seen once. Each recovered donor of Cohort 3 presented with two negative PCRs, clearance, or symptom resolution.

This TCR was sampled from a man aged 45-65 years who had recovered from COVID-19. The chain recombines TRBV7-2 with TRBJ1-4; 8 bases are shared with TRBD1. Specimen: PBMCs or T cells enriched from blood (not recorded which). The CDR3 region is CASSLDRTGREKLFF. DNA for the CDR3: TGTGCCAGCAGCTTAGATAGGACAGGGCGTGAAAAACTGTTTTTT.